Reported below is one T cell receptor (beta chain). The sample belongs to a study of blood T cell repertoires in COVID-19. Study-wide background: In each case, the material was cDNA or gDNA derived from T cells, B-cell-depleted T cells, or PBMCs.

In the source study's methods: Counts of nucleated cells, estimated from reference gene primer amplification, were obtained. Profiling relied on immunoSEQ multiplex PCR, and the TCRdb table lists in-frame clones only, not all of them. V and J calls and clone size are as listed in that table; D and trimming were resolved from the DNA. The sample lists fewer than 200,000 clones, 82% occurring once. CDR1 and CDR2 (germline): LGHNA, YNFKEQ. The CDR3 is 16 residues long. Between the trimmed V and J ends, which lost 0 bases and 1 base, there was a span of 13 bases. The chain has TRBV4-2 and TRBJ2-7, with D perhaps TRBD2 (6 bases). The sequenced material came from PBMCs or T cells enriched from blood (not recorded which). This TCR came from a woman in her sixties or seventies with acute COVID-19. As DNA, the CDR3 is TGTGCCAGCAGCCAAGATCAGGCTAGCGTATCCTACGAGCAGTACTTC. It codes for CASSQDQASVSYEQYF.